A selection of T cell receptor beta chains follows, all from one sample in a study of T cell responses to AZD1222 COVID-19 vaccine. The repertoire was sequenced with immunoSEQ multiplex PCR; TCRdb's copy has only in-frame clones and lacks some. Here the sample spans fewer than 200,000 clones, 88% being singletons. Sequenced here: peripheral blood, sampled 28 days after the second AZD1222 dose. The receptors stem from an adult who received the AZD1222 COVID-19 vaccine. The CDR3 runs from the conserved cysteine through the conserved F or W. A D gene is named only where the DNA matches it firmly. Not all rows give a size; the values are once, few, many and, for expanded clones, a class.

j_gene,d_gene,v_gene,abundance,CDR3nt,CDR3aa
TRBJ1-1,NA,TRBV5-4,NA,TGTGCCAGCAGCGGGAACAGGCGCCAGGGCGCGAAGGGCACTGAAGCTTTCTTT,CASSGNRRQGAKGTEAFF
TRBJ1-5,NA,TRBV7-2,NA,TGTGCCAGCAGCCCCCAGGCTATTAGCAATCAGCCCCAGCATTTT,CASSPQAISNQPQHF
TRBJ1-5,TRBD1,TRBV6-5,NA,TGTGCCAGCGGCGGGGACAGTAGCAATCAGCCCCAGCATTTT,CASGGDSSNQPQHF
TRBJ1-4,NA,TRBV7-9,NA,TGTGCCAGCAGTCAAAATCTCCTTACGGAGGAAAAACTGTTTTTT,CASSQNLLTEEKLFF
TRBJ2-6,NA,TRBV5-6,NA,TGTGCCAGCAGCTTTCAGGGAACTGGGGCCAACGTCCTGACTTTC,CASSFQGTGANVLTF
TRBJ1-1,NA,TRBV3-1/TRBV3-2,NA,TGTGCCAGCAGCCAAGTCGGACGGTACATGAACACTGAAGCTTTCTTT,CASSQVGRYMNTEAFF
TRBJ1-2,NA,TRBV13,NA,TGTGCCAGCAGCTTAGGCCTAAATTGGGGGTCTAACTATGGCTACACCTTC,CASSLGLNWGSNYGYTF
TRBJ1-1,NA,TRBV5-1,NA,TGCGCCAGCAGCTTGATGGGTTATGAGAACACTGAAGCTTTCTTT,CASSLMGYENTEAFF
TRBJ2-4,TRBD2,TRBV27,once,TGTGCCAGCAGTTCCAGCGGGGGGCCCGACAAAAACATTCAGTACTTC,CASSSSGGPDKNIQYF
TRBJ2-3,TRBD2,TRBV5-1,NA,TGCGCCAGCAGCGGACTGACTAGCGGGGGGGCGGCAGATACGCAGTATTTT,CASSGLTSGGAADTQYF
TRBJ1-2,NA,TRBV30,NA,TGTGCCTGGAGTGTCTCATCATGGGGCTACACCTTC,CAWSVSSWGYTF
TRBJ2-3,NA,TRBV11-2,NA,TGTGCCAGCAGCTTCTACACAGATACGCAGTATTTT,CASSFYTDTQYF
TRBJ2-1,TRBD2,TRBV2,NA,TGTGCCACCCGACTAGCGGGGAACAATGAGCAGTTCTTC,CATRLAGNNEQFF
TRBJ2-1,NA,TRBV6-6,NA,TGTGCCAGCACCGCCGGGACACTCTACAATGAGCAGTTCTTC,CASTAGTLYNEQFF
TRBJ2-7,NA,TRBV3-1/TRBV3-2,NA,TGTGCCAGCAGCCAATTTTTAGGGGTCTACGAGCAGTACTTC,CASSQFLGVYEQYF
TRBJ2-7,NA,TRBV30,NA,TGTGCCTGGAGCTGGACGGTGAACTACGAGCAGTACTTC,CAWSWTVNYEQYF
TRBJ2-7,NA,TRBV21-1,few,TGTGCCAGCAGCACCGGGACTAGCTCCTACGAGCAGTACTTC,CASSTGTSSYEQYF
TRBJ1-1,NA,TRBV5-1,once,TGCGCCAGCAGCTGGAGGGGGAGCGATGGCGTCACTGAAGCTTTCTTT,CASSWRGSDGVTEAFF
TRBJ1-1,NA,TRBV6-1,NA,TGTGCCAGCAGTGAAAGGATCGTGAACACTGAAGCTTTCTTT,CASSERIVNTEAFF
TRBJ2-7,NA,TRBV5-1,NA,TGCGCCAGCAACCCCGGGGTTGGGGGGAAACTCTACGAGCAGTACTTC,CASNPGVGGKLYEQYF
TRBJ1-1,NA,TRBV15,NA,TGTGCCACCAGCATCGCACGGTTAGGGGCGAACACTGAAGCTTTCTTT,CATSIARLGANTEAFF
TRBJ2-7,TRBD1,TRBV5-1,NA,TGCGCCAGCAGCCGATCCGGGACAGGGGAAGGCGAGCAGTACTTC,CASSRSGTGEGEQYF
TRBJ1-2,NA,TRBV12-3/TRBV12-4,once,TGTGCCAGCAGTTTCGAAGAGCGCTATGGCTACACCTTC,CASSFEERYGYTF
TRBJ1-4,NA,TRBV10-3,NA,TGTGCCATCAGTGAGTTCTACGGGGGTCCAACTAATGAAAAACTGTTTTTT,CAISEFYGGPTNEKLFF
TRBJ2-1,NA,TRBV19,NA,TGTGCCAGCATCTCAAGGGCGGGGTTTTTGGATGAGCAGTTCTTC,CASISRAGFLDEQFF
TRBJ2-3,NA,TRBV18,NA,TGTGCCAGCTCACCTGGCACAGATACGCAGTATTTT,CASSPGTDTQYF
TRBJ1-5,TRBD1,TRBV6-1,NA,TGTGCCAGCAGTGAAGGACAGGGGGATCAGCCCCAGCATTTT,CASSEGQGDQPQHF
TRBJ1-4,NA,TRBV25-1,NA,TGTGCCAGCAGGGAGGACAAGAACCTAGAAAAACTGTTTTTT,CASREDKNLEKLFF
TRBJ1-6,NA,TRBV19,NA,TGTGCCAGTAGAGACCCAGACCTGAGGTCACCCCTCCACTTT,CASRDPDLRSPLHF
TRBJ1-3,NA,TRBV15,NA,TGTGCCACCGGGAGCACCCCAATGGGAAACACCATATATTTT,CATGSTPMGNTIYF
TRBJ1-5,TRBD1,TRBV19,NA,TGTGCCAGTAGTATAGCCCCGACAGGGAACATGGGCCAGCCCCAGCATTTT,CASSIAPTGNMGQPQHF
TRBJ1-1,NA,TRBV30,NA,TGTGCCTGGGGTCTAGGGGGAGTGAACACTGAAGCTTTCTTT,CAWGLGGVNTEAFF
TRBJ1-2,TRBD1,TRBV9,few,TGTGCCAGCAGCCTCCGACAGGGGGCCTATGGCTACACCTTC,CASSLRQGAYGYTF
TRBJ2-5,NA,TRBV10-1,NA,TGCGCCGCCGGGGACGTTGACAAAGAGACCCAGTACTTC,CAAGDVDKETQYF
TRBJ2-1,NA,TRBV27,few,TGTGCCAGCAGCCAGAGGAGGGGGTCCTACAATGAGCAGTTCTTC,CASSQRRGSYNEQFF
TRBJ1-1,NA,TRBV30,NA,TGTGCCTGGAGTCGGCGGGGGTGGATAAACACTGAAGCTTTCTTT,CAWSRRGWINTEAFF
TRBJ1-3,NA,TRBV7-9,NA,TGTGCCAGCAGCTCGAGGGAGCCCGGAAACACCATATATTTT,CASSSREPGNTIYF
TRBJ2-5,NA,TRBV2,NA,TGTGCCAGCAGTGAAGTGCCCTCGGGGACCCAGTACTTC,CASSEVPSGTQYF
TRBJ1-5,NA,TRBV7-2,once,TGTGCCAGCAGCTCACAGGGTGGCCAGCCCCAGCATTTT,CASSSQGGQPQHF
TRBJ2-5,TRBD1,TRBV7-9,NA,TGTGCCAGCAGCGCCGGACAGGAGGTGGGAGAGACCCAGTACTTC,CASSAGQEVGETQYF
TRBJ1-2,TRBD1,TRBV3-1/TRBV3-2,NA,TGTGCCAGCAGCGCCGGGGACAGCCAAGTCTATGGCTACACCTTC,CASSAGDSQVYGYTF
TRBJ2-7,NA,TRBV27,NA,TGTGCCAGCAGTTTAAGCAGGGCGATCTACGAGCAGTACTTC,CASSLSRAIYEQYF
TRBJ1-2,NA,TRBV9,NA,TGTGCCAGCAGCGTAGTTGGACAGCCTAAAGGCTACACCTTC,CASSVVGQPKGYTF
TRBJ2-3,TRBD2,TRBV5-1,once,TGCGCCAGCAGCCCTACGGGGGGTCTCAGCACAGATACGCAGTATTTT,CASSPTGGLSTDTQYF
TRBJ1-2,NA,TRBV7-8,few,TGTGCCAGCAGCTTAAACAGAGTCTATGGCTACACCTTC,CASSLNRVYGYTF
TRBJ2-1,TRBD1,TRBV6-2/TRBV6-3,NA,TGTGCCAGCAGCCTTGAAGGGGGCGTCGGGCAGTTCTTC,CASSLEGGVGQFF
TRBJ1-2,NA,TRBV25-1,NA,TGTGCCAGCAATTCTGGGGGGGATGGCTACACCTTC,CASNSGGDGYTF
TRBJ1-1,NA,TRBV6-2/TRBV6-3,NA,TGTGCCAGCAGTTACACTGACACTGAAGCTTTCTTT,CASSYTDTEAFF
TRBJ1-6,NA,TRBV19,NA,TGTGCCAGTAAAAGGGGCCAAGGGACTACTTATAATTCACCCCTCCACTTT,CASKRGQGTTYNSPLHF
TRBJ2-3,NA,TRBV18,NA,TGTGCCAGCTCAACCAACATGGGGGGCGCAGGAGGAGATACGCAGTATTTT,CASSTNMGGAGGDTQYF
TRBJ1-1,NA,TRBV6-5,NA,TGTGCCAGCAGTTACTCGGGGGGAGAAGCTTTCTTT,CASSYSGGEAFF
TRBJ1-5,NA,TRBV11-2,NA,TGTGCCAGCAGCTTGTTGGGTCAGCCCCAGCATTTT,CASSLLGQPQHF
TRBJ2-5,NA,TRBV11-3,NA,TGTGCCAGCAGCTCCGGTGGAAGCCAAGAGACCCAGTACTTC,CASSSGGSQETQYF
TRBJ1-4,TRBD1,TRBV5-1,NA,TGCGCCAGCAGCTTGGGGGACAGGGGCAATGAAAAACTGTTTTTT,CASSLGDRGNEKLFF
TRBJ1-6,NA,TRBV6-5,NA,TGTGCCAGCACAGGAGTACAGTATAATTCACCCCTCCACTTT,CASTGVQYNSPLHF
TRBJ1-6,NA,TRBV27,once,TGTGCCAGCAGTTTTATAGGGAATTCACCCCTCCACTTT,CASSFIGNSPLHF
TRBJ2-3,TRBD2,TRBV5-4,NA,TGTGCCAGCAGCTTGCCGGGGGGTCGAGATACGCAGTATTTT,CASSLPGGRDTQYF
TRBJ2-7,NA,TRBV6-6,NA,TGTGCCAGCAGTTTCCTGACCCCTGGCTACGAGCAGTACTTC,CASSFLTPGYEQYF
TRBJ2-1,NA,TRBV7-9,NA,TGTGCCAGCAGCCCTTCAGGTGGTGGTGAGCAGTTCTTC,CASSPSGGGEQFF
TRBJ1-2,NA,TRBV19,NA,TGTGCCAGTAGCCGTTGGACGGAAGCTAACTATGGCTACACCTTC,CASSRWTEANYGYTF